One sample yielded the 14 T cell receptor beta chains listed below, sequenced in a study of blood T cell repertoires in COVID-19. TCRdb keeps only in-frame clones here, not all; method: immunoSEQ multiplex PCR. Among about 86,000 clones, roughly 84% were seen once, and the ten largest hold about 10%. The specimen sequenced was peripheral blood. The receptor set was obtained from a man in his 70s with acute or convalescent COVID-19.

V usage is TRBV20-1 and J usage is TRBJ1-2; D is uncertain. Trimming stripped 1 base from V and 9 bases from J, with 9 bases between. The CDR3 consists of 11 residues. CDR1 and CDR2 (germline): DFQATT, SNEGSKA (reference sequence). CDR3 in DNA: TGCAGTGCTAGAGGACTAAGCAGCTACACCTTC. Its protein product is CSARGLSSYTF.

About this clone itself: Other DNA sequences of this sample code for an identical CDR3. V usage is TRBV11-2 and J usage is TRBJ1-5; D remains unclear. V lost 3 bases and J lost 7, with 7 bases in between. The germline gives CDR1 SGHAT, CDR2 FQNNGV. This CDR3 is built from 12 residues. Written as DNA, the CDR3 is TGTGCCAGCAGCTTCCCAGGACAGCCCCAGCATTTT. It codes for CASSFPGQPQHF.

V is TRBV11-2 and J is TRBJ2-2; no firm D call. Trimming left V 0 bases short and J 5 bases short, with 7 bases between. Looked up from germline, CDR1 is SGHAT and CDR2 is FQNNGV. The CDR3 loop spans 14 amino acids. DNA for the CDR3: TGTGCCAGCAGCTTAGATTTCCGTACCGGGGAGCTGTTTTTT. This gives the protein CASSLDFRTGELFF.

J is TRBJ1-3 and V is TRBV18; D gene unclear. V was shortened by 1 base and J by 0 bases, with 10 bases between the two germline ends. CDR3 length: 16 amino acids. Per the germline V gene, CDR1 is KGHSH and CDR2 is LQKENI. CDR3 nucleotides: TGTGCCAGCTCACCACGGTCTGGGCTCTCTGGAAACACCATATATTTT. Protein: CASSPRSGLSGNTIYF.

This chain links TRBV7-9 with TRBJ2-5; D is unresolved. Trimming shortened V by 0 bases and J by 5 bases, and 10 bases separated the two germline ends. The CDR3 has 14 amino acids. Per the germline V gene, CDR1 is SEHNR and CDR2 is FQNEAQ (reference sequence). CDR3 nucleotides: TGTGCCAGCAGCTTAGCGGGCCGCGATGAGACCCAGTACTTC. Protein: CASSLAGRDETQYF.

Only one count was recorded for this clone. The gene calls are TRBV5-1 and TRBJ2-2, with 8 bases lining up with TRBD1. Germline lookup yields CDR1 SGHRS and CDR2 YFSETQ. The junction had 5 bases not matched to a gene; V was cut back by 3 bases and J by 1 base. There are 16 residues in the CDR3. The CDR3 protein is CASSWTGQMNTGELFF. The CDR3 DNA sequence: TGCGCCAGCAGCTGGACAGGGCAAATGAACACCGGGGAGCTGTTTTTT.

Only one count was recorded for this clone. The V and J genes are TRBV7-9 and TRBJ2-5; 9 bases align to TRBD2. The CDR3 loop spans 16 amino acids. The V segment lost 1 base and the J segment 6 bases; nucleotides outside the gene matches: 9. CDR1 SEHNR and CDR2 FQNEAQ come from the germline V gene (reference sequence). CDR3 sequence: CASSLVGLAGPKTQYF. CDR3 coding DNA: TGTGCCAGCAGCTTAGTAGGGCTAGCGGGGCCCAAGACCCAGTACTTC.

The CDR3 nucleotides are TGTGCCATCAGTGAGTGGGCAGGGGGCCAGCCCCAGCATTTT. Translation gives CAISEWAGGQPQHF. This chain uses TRBV10-3 with TRBJ1-5; 8 bases match TRBD1. With V trimmed by 1 base and J by 7 bases, 3 bases remained unmatched. This CDR3 comprises 14 residues. The germline V gene encodes CDR1 ENHRY and CDR2 SYGVKD.

The chain has TRBV6-5 and TRBJ2-7; TRBD1 matches 7 bases. Germline V gene data show CDR1 as MNHEY and CDR2 as SVGAGI. This CDR3 contains 16 residues. V lost 2 bases to trimming and J lost 4 bases; unmatched junction nucleotides: 11. CDR3 protein: CASSYLDRDTGYEQYV. CDR3 nucleotide sequence: TGTGCCAGCAGTTACCTAGACAGGGACACTGGATACGAGCAGTACGTC.

The chain combines TRBV11-2 with TRBJ2-7; 7 nucleotides line up with TRBD2. V was clipped by 4 bases and J by 2 bases; unmatched bases: 2. The germline gives CDR1 SGHAT, CDR2 FQNNGV. This CDR3 has 13 residues. CDR3 DNA: TGTGCCAGCAGCTGGGGGGGTCCCTACGAGCAGTACGTC. Its translation: CASSWGGPYEQYV.

The chain combines TRBV10-1 with TRBJ1-5, with 7 positions matching TRBD1. V dropped 2 bases and J dropped 0; count of bases not matched to a gene: 16. This CDR3 spans 20 amino acids. The V gene's germline CDR1 is WNHNN and CDR2 SYGVQD (reference sequence). CDR3: CASSETNKAGGDYSNQPQHF. The CDR3 DNA reads as TGCGCCAGCAGTGAGACAAATAAAGCAGGGGGAGACTATAGCAATCAGCCCCAGCATTTT.

This clone came up once. The chain uses TRBV4-1 and TRBJ2-7; maybe TRBD2 (6 bases). The ends were cut back, 1 base at V and 1 base at J, with 14 bases in the middle. The germline CDR1 and CDR2 sequences are MGHRA and YSYEKL. There are 16 residues in the CDR3. The CDR3 here is CASSQAMWDSSYEQYF. In DNA form, the CDR3 reads TGCGCCAGCAGCCAAGCGATGTGGGACTCATCCTACGAGCAGTACTTC.

The CDR3 DNA reads as TGCGCCAGCAGCCAATTAGGGGAGGGTATGAATGGCTACACCTTC. It is translated as CASSQLGEGMNGYTF. This rearrangement joins TRBV4-1 to TRBJ1-2; maybe TRBD1 (5 bases). V lost 2 bases to trimming and J lost 6 bases, with 16 bases between them. Germline V gene lookup returns CDR1 MGHRA and CDR2 YSYEKL. The CDR3 is 15 residues long.

This clone was seen only a few times. The chain couples TRBV3-1 (or the pseudogene TRBV3-2) to TRBJ1-6; TRBD1 aligns across 8 bases. CDR1 and CDR2 (germline): LGHDT, YNNKEL (reference sequence). The CDR3 has 14 residues. With 6 bases clipped from V and 5 bases from J, the junction kept 3 bases outside the gene matches. The CDR3 reads CASSHRGDNSPLHF. The CDR3 DNA reads as TGTGCCAGCAGTCACAGGGGGGATAATTCACCCCTCCACTTT.